This T cell receptor beta chain was recorded in a study of radiation and T cells in renal cell carcinoma. Overall study context: Nephrectomy followed 15 Gy stereotactic body radiation by 4 weeks.

Comment on this clone: Its antigen is currently unknown.

The CDR3 has 13 amino acids. The trim removed 4 bases at V and 5 bases at J, leaving 4 bases unmatched. CDR1 is GTSNPN and CDR2 is SVGIG in the germline V gene (reference sequence). The sample's time point: baseline pretreatment blood. The treatment denotes: 15 Gy SBRT to primary tumor, nephrectomy 4 weeks later. The patient's renal cell carcinoma had clear cell pathology. The data were produced by immunoSEQ multiplex PCR, yet TCRdb's version contains in-frame clones alone and is incomplete. Among 150,000 or so clones listed, 88% were seen once. Study-wide results and caveats: Top tumor clonotypes rose in blood 2 weeks post-radiation, then contracted.

The source of this sequence is a woman between 70 and 85 years old with renal cell carcinoma. The source was blood, collected from a patient whose treatment included radiotherapy and nephrectomy. V gene TRBV30 combines with J gene TRBJ2-1; 8 bases are shared with TRBD1. This CDR3 reads CAWMGDRHNEQFF. The CDR3 DNA follows: TGTGCCTGGATGGGGGACAGGCACAATGAGCAGTTCTTC.